This T cell receptor beta chain is from a study of T cells after yellow fever vaccination. Study-level findings and limits: Of the clonotypes, a small share occurred in both CD4 and CD8 compartments. Abundant bulk-derived clonotypes could contaminate FACS-sorted repertoires.

As regards this clonotype: The antigen is not known.

Making TCR cDNA involved 5'RACE template switching, which added UMIs and a universal primer site. TCRdb reprocessed the 5' RACE reads with MiXCR, giving one entry per CDR3 protein. The sample contains a few hundred thousand distinct CDR3 sequences, around 3.9% of which appear only once. The TCR was taken from a man younger than 30 who received the YFV17D yellow fever vaccine. The sequencing used PBMCs, collected 5 days after the yellow fever booster vaccination.

CDR3 DNA: TGTGCCAGCAGTTTCTTAGGGGGCAGCTCCGATGAGCAGTTCTTC. Translation: CASSFLGGSSDEQFF. The genes are TRBV12-3 or TRBV12-4 and TRBJ2-1, with 7 nucleotides matching TRBD1. Trimming cost V 3 bases and J 8 bases; bases outside gene matches: 10. The CDR3 has 15 amino acids.